Below are 22 T cell receptor beta chains sequenced from a single sample in a study of metastatic and nonmetastatic thyroid tumors. TCRdb re-called clones from the PCR reads using MiXCR. The sample has tens of thousands of clones, about a sixth seen once. Treatment of any kind had been given to no patient before thyroid surgery. The material sequenced was tumor tissue. These receptors were taken from a female donor with papillary thyroid cancer or a benign thyroid nodule (not recorded which). Some clones in this sample may be carry-over from other donors' samples.

This clone was picked up many times. The chain uses TRBV20-1 and TRBJ2-7, with 8 bases lining up with TRBD2. J lost 5 bases, V lost 2 bases, and 5 bases had no gene match. Looked up from germline, CDR1 is DFQATT and CDR2 is SNEGSKA (reference sequence). The CDR3 is 13 amino acids. The CDR3 nucleotides are TGCAGTGCTAGAAACGGGAGGGGCGACGAGCAGTACTTC. As protein: CSARNGRGDEQYF.

Only a few counts were recorded for this clone. The chain combines TRBV6-1 with TRBJ2-5, with D tentatively TRBD2 (6 bases). The CDR3 covers 16 residues. Looked up from germline, CDR1 is MNHNS and CDR2 is SASEGT. The V gene lost 3 bases and the J gene lost 6 bases, with 20 bases spanning the gap. This chain's CDR3 is CASSDPTPAGGQTQYF. CDR3 nucleotide sequence: TGTGCCAGCAGTGATCCGACTCCAGCGGGCGGTCAGACCCAGTACTTC.

This clone was seen repeatedly, ten times or more. V and J are TRBV7-9 and TRBJ1-1; weak D call: TRBD1 (6 bases). V lost 0 bases to trimming and J lost 3 bases, with 11 bases between them. Germline values: CDR1 SEHNR, CDR2 FQNEAQ (reference sequence). The CDR3 is 15 residues long. The CDR3 DNA follows: TGTGCCAGCAGCTTAGCTCGGACAGTGGACACTGAAGCTTTCTTT. Its protein is CASSLARTVDTEAFF.

This clone was picked up many times. The V call is TRBV20-1, the J call TRBJ1-4, with D hard to call. CDR1 and CDR2 (germline): DFQATT, SNEGSKA (reference sequence). Trimming shortened V by 5 bases and J by 3 bases, and 7 bases separated the two germline ends. This CDR3 has 12 amino acids. This CDR3 reads CSAVRSNEKLFF. DNA of the CDR3: TGCAGTGCTGTCAGATCTAATGAAAAACTGTTTTTT.

The chain is built from TRBV7-2 and TRBJ2-5, with 8 positions matching TRBD1. Germline CDR1 SGHTA, CDR2 FQGNSA. Trimming cost V 3 bases and J 5 bases; bases outside gene matches: 8. The CDR3 consists of 15 residues. In nucleotides, the CDR3 is TGTGCCAGCAGCTTCTCCTTGGACAGGGCTGAGACCCAGTACTTC. Translated: CASSFSLDRAETQYF.

Ten or more counts support this clone. The chain uses TRBV7-8 and TRBJ2-5; 13 nucleotides align to TRBD2. J was trimmed by 6 bases and V by 4 bases; bases with no gene match: 5. There are 15 residues in the CDR3. Germline-derived CDR1 and CDR2 are SGHVS and FQNEAQ. This CDR3 reads CASSSGLAGVKTQYF. CDR3 DNA sequence: TGTGCCAGCAGCTCTGGACTAGCGGGAGTGAAGACCCAGTACTTC.

This clone came up many times. This specimen includes other DNA sequences encoding the same CDR3. This chain links TRBV19 with TRBJ2-5; D is perhaps TRBD1 (6 bases). CDR1 and CDR2 from the germline V gene are LNHDA and SQIVND (reference sequence). Deletions cut 4 bases from V and 2 bases from J, with 14 bases between. The CDR3 is 15 amino acids. CDR3 protein: CASSTQQGGQETQYF. The CDR3 bases are TGTGCCAGTAGTACGCAACAGGGTGGTCAAGAGACCCAGTACTTC.

This clone came up a few times. A read error may produce the germline difference seen at one junction end. The chain recombines TRBV24-1 with TRBJ2-1, with 7 bases that match TRBD2. The CDR3 contains 15 residues. Germline CDR1 reads KGHDR; CDR2 reads SFDVKD. CDR3 nucleotide sequence: TGCGCCGCCAGTTCTAGCGCGGGAGTCGGATATGAGCAGTTCTTC. Its translation is CAASSSAGVGYEQFF.

In this sample, this clone turned up a few times. V gene TRBV5-4 combines with J gene TRBJ1-1; D ambiguous. Germline values: CDR1 SGHNT, CDR2 YYREEE (reference sequence). The CDR3 is made up of 14 amino acids. With 0 bases removed from V and 1 base from J, the gap between germline ends came to 7 bases. The CDR3 sequence: CASSLGQTNTEAFF. The CDR3 region has the DNA TGTGCCAGCAGCTTGGGGCAGACGAACACTGAAGCTTTCTTT.

This clone came up a few times. The gene calls are TRBV5-4 and TRBJ2-1; D is perhaps TRBD1 or TRBD2 (5 bases each). The germline gives CDR1 SGHNT, CDR2 YYREEE (reference sequence). There are 13 residues in the CDR3. V lost 3 bases and J lost 5, with 9 bases in between. The CDR3, as DNA: TGTGCCAGCAGCTCGGGACGTCACAATGAGCAGTTCTTC. As protein: CASSSGRHNEQFF. The full variable domain, its missing parts supplied by reference TRBV5-4 and TRBJ2-1, is ETGVTQSPTHLIKTRGQQVTLRCSSQSGHNTVSWYQQALGQGPQFIFQYYREEENGRGNFPPRFSGLQFPNYSSELNVNALELDDSALYLCASSSGRHNEQFFGPGTRLTVL.

Turning to this clone: This clone may be a read error of a much larger clone one base away. The CDR3 DNA follows: TGTGCCATCAGTGACTCTGTCACAGATACGCAGTATTTT. Translation gives CAISDSVTDTQYF. V gene TRBV10-3 combines with J gene TRBJ2-3; D is ambiguous. The V gene lost 3 bases and the J gene lost 2 bases, with 6 bases spanning the gap. From germline, CDR1 is ENHRY and CDR2 SYGVKD. This CDR3 is 13 amino acids long.

This clone was recorded at least ten times. This chain links TRBV6-2 or TRBV6-3 with TRBJ2-3; 8 bases align to TRBD2. Unmatched junction bases numbered 10, after V lost 6 bases and J lost 2 bases. Germline V gene data show CDR1 as MNHEY and CDR2 as SVGEGT. The CDR3 is made up of 16 amino acids. CDR3 DNA sequence: TGTGCCAGCAGCACGCCAGCGGGAGCCCCCACAGATACGCAGTATTTT. Residues: CASSTPAGAPTDTQYF.

At least ten counts were recorded for this clone. The gene calls are TRBV4-3 and TRBJ1-5; D is possibly TRBD1 (6 bases). This CDR3 is built from 14 residues. Germline assignment: CDR1 LGHNA and CDR2 YSLEER. The V end lost 1 base, the J end lost 4 bases, and 8 bases lay between the germline ends. The CDR3 nucleotides read TGCGCCAGCAGCCAAGGGGGGACAAATCAGCCCCAGCATTTT. This translates into CASSQGGTNQPQHF.

This clone was detected many times. The chain employs TRBV12-3 or TRBV12-4 and TRBJ1-5, with TRBD1 as a possible D gene (5 bases). The CDR3 sequence is 14 residues long. Trimming pared 8 bases from V and 3 bases from J, leaving 14 bases between. As DNA, the CDR3 is TGTGCCAGCGGCTCGGGGGGTCCCAATCAGCCCCAGCATTTT. The encoded protein is CASGSGGPNQPQHF.

At least ten counts were recorded for this clone. The chain uses TRBV20-1 and TRBJ2-7, with 12 bases fitting TRBD1. This CDR3 spans 13 amino acids. Germline values: CDR1 DFQATT, CDR2 SNEGSKA (reference sequence). The J segment lost 6 bases and the V segment lost 3 bases, leaving 3 bases of the junction unmatched. The CDR3 sequence: CSARGDRGREQYF. The CDR3 bases are TGCAGTGCTAGGGGGGACAGGGGGCGCGAGCAGTACTTC.

This clone has a count of ten or more. The rearrangement links TRBV6-6 to TRBJ1-1; no clear D gene. The germline V and J ends were trimmed by 2 bases and 2 bases, with 9 bases remaining between them. The CDR3 totals 14 residues. Germline V gives CDR1 MNHNY, CDR2 SVGAGI (reference sequence). CDR3 nucleotides: TGTGCCAGCAGTTACAGGGAGGGTAACACTGAAGCTTTCTTT. This codes for CASSYREGNTEAFF.

This clone was detected many times. The chain couples TRBV7-9 to TRBJ1-1; D gene unclear. V shed 5 bases and J shed 3 bases, with 13 bases lying between them. CDR3 size: 14 residues. Germline CDR1 SEHNR, CDR2 FQNEAQ (reference sequence). Here the CDR3 DNA reads TGTGCCAGCAGCCGATCGGCGAGGGACACTGAAGCTTTCTTT. Translation gives CASSRSARDTEAFF.

The sample holds many counts of this clone. J is TRBJ2-7 and V is TRBV19, with 7 bases aligning to TRBD1. Germline V CDR1 and CDR2: LNHDA, SQIVND (reference sequence). V was clipped by 3 bases and J by 3 bases; unmatched bases: 5. The CDR3 is 14 amino acids. CDR3 sequence reads: CASSIPGQNYEQYF. The CDR3 DNA reads TGTGCCAGTAGTATTCCGGGACAGAACTACGAGCAGTACTTC.

About this clone: With a much larger clone just one base away, this may be a read error. This chain links TRBV15 with TRBJ1-4, with 8 bases that match TRBD1. Germline V gene lookup returns CDR1 LNHNV and CDR2 YYDKDF (reference sequence). The CDR3 sequence is 14 residues long. CDR3 residues: CAASRDRGDEKLFF. Here the CDR3 DNA reads TGTGCCGCCAGCAGAGACAGGGGTGACGAAAAACTGTTTTTT. Combining the CDR3 with reference TRBV15 and TRBJ1-4 gives the whole variable domain DAMVIQNPRYQVTQFGKPVTLSCSQTLNHNVMYWYQQKSSQAPKLLFHYYDKDFNNEADTPDNFQSRRPNTSFCFLDIRSPGLGDTAMYLCAASRDRGDEKLFFGSGTQLSVL.

The V and J genes are TRBV30 and TRBJ1-5; D unclear. The CDR3 runs to 12 residues. From germline, CDR1 is GTSNPN and CDR2 SVGIG (reference sequence). V was pared by 1 base and J by 6 bases, with 7 bases between. In DNA form, the CDR3 reads TGTGCCTGGAGTGCCGATGGTCAGCCCCAGCATTTT. Translating it yields CAWSADGQPQHF.

This clone was recorded many times. The chain has TRBV11-1 and TRBJ2-1, with 8 bases fitting TRBD1. This CDR3 has 16 amino acids. Germline assignment: CDR1 SGHAT and CDR2 FQDESV (reference sequence). Losses at the gene ends were 5 bases for V and 7 bases for J; bases not matched to a gene: 13. This CDR3 reads CASSHRTGQSENEQFF. The CDR3 coding sequence is TGTGCCAGCAGCCACAGGACAGGGCAATCCGAGAATGAGCAGTTCTTC.

In its sample, this clone was seen many times. The genes are TRBV7-3 and TRBJ2-2; no firm D call. Trimming pared 5 bases from V and 1 base from J, leaving 5 bases between. The CDR3 is made up of 13 amino acids. Germline CDR1 and CDR2: SGHTA and FQGTGA. The CDR3 DNA is TGTGCCAGCAGCAAAAGGAACACCGGGGAGCTGTTTTTT. Translated, it gives CASSKRNTGELFF.